Sequencing of this T cell receptor (beta chain) was carried out in a study of T cell repertoires in aging, cancer and after chemotherapy. Amplification of TCR beta used genomic DNA extracted from peripheral blood. In this sample, this clonotype turned up a few times. The V and J ends lost 4 bases and 5 bases, in that order; junction bases with no gene match: 14. In germline, CDR1 is LNHDA, CDR2 SQIVND (reference sequence). The CDR3 has 17 amino acids. TRB rearrangements spanning V, D and J were amplified using mixed TRB-A/B primers. TCRdb re-called the multiplex PCR reads through MiXCR, storing one row per CDR3 protein. The table has about 2,000 distinct CDR3 sequences, more than 25% seen once.

The sequence came from a human donor with a solid tumor. The sample consisted of blood. V and J are TRBV19 and TRBJ2-3, with 8 bases lining up with TRBD2. For the CDR3, the DNA is TGTGCCAGTAGTACTCCCGGTGCCAGCGGGAGTGGAGATACGCAGTATTTT. This encodes CASSTPGASGSGDTQYF.